A selection of T cell receptor beta chains follows, all from one sample in a study of metastatic and nonmetastatic thyroid tumors. TCRdb re-called clones from the PCR reads using MiXCR. The table has over 25,000 clones, about 15% seen once; the top ten hold 4.5% to 5.5%. Sequencing used blood. The receptors were gathered from a female donor with papillary thyroid cancer or a benign thyroid nodule (not recorded which). Some clones in this sample may be carry-over from other donors' samples. Each CDR3 is given with its conserved first and last residue. D genes are given only for firm matches. The listing skips clone size in some rows; elsewhere it reads once, few, many or a size class.

j_call,clone_size,d_call,v_call,cdr3_aa,cdr3_nt
TRBJ2-7,medium-sized,TRBD2,TRBV6-1,CASRVGRDTYEQYF,TGTGCCAGCAGGGTAGGGAGGGATACCTACGAGCAGTACTTC
TRBJ2-3,many,.,TRBV2,CASSRSADTQYF,TGTGCCAGCTCCAGGTCGGCAGATACGCAGTATTTT
TRBJ2-5,many,.,TRBV11-2,CASSLSRGVETQYF,TGTGCCAGCAGCCTCTCTAGGGGAGTGGAGACCCAGTACTTC
TRBJ2-3,many,.,TRBV24-1,CATSDFQGSRGTDTQYF,TGTGCCACCAGTGATTTCCAGGGATCTCGGGGCACAGATACGCAGTATTTT
TRBJ2-7,many,.,TRBV27,CASSWTESYEQYF,TGTGCCAGCAGTTGGACAGAATCCTACGAGCAGTACTTC
TRBJ1-6,many,.,TRBV7-9,CASSEYNSPLHF,TGTGCCAGCAGCGAATATAATTCACCCCTCCACTTT
TRBJ1-3,many,.,TRBV9,CASSVDSAYQSGNTIYF,TGTGCCAGCAGCGTAGACAGCGCCTATCAATCTGGAAACACCATATATTTT
TRBJ2-3,many,.,TRBV7-9,CASSYVDATDTQYF,TGTGCCAGCAGCTACGTGGATGCCACAGATACGCAGTATTTT
TRBJ2-3,many,.,TRBV6-2/TRBV6-3,CASSHSSPTDTQYF,TGTGCCAGCAGTCATTCGAGCCCCACAGATACGCAGTATTTT
TRBJ1-5,many,.,TRBV20-1,CSARPRGPSRQPQHF,TGCAGTGCTAGACCTCGGGGCCCATCGAGGCAGCCCCAGCATTTT
TRBJ2-7,.,TRBD2,TRBV5-1,CASRADAGEQNF,TGCGCCAGCAGAGCGGACGCGGGAGAGCAGAACTTC
TRBJ2-7,many,.,TRBV4-1,CASSQDGRRREQYF,TGCGCCAGCAGCCAAGATGGAAGGCGGAGGGAGCAGTACTTC
TRBJ1-1,.,TRBD1,TRBV2,CAGRASTGGSTESFF,TGTGCCGGCAGGGCATCGACAGGGGGATCCACTGAATCTTTCTTT
TRBJ2-7,many,.,TRBV7-2,CASSRSLEHTYEQYF,TGTGCCAGCAGCCGGTCCCTCGAGCATACCTACGAGCAGTACTTC
TRBJ1-3,many,TRBD1,TRBV12-3/TRBV12-4,CASSNYRGLGNTIYF,TGTGCCAGCAGTAATTACAGGGGGCTTGGAAACACCATATATTTT
TRBJ2-7,many,.,TRBV20-1,CSVKGTQDYEQYF,TGCAGTGTCAAAGGGACGCAAGACTACGAGCAGTACTTC
TRBJ1-4,many,.,TRBV18,CASSPGLADNEKLFF,TGTGCCAGCTCACCCGGACTGGCCGATAATGAAAAACTGTTTTTT
TRBJ2-2,many,TRBD1,TRBV5-1,CASSAPGQSNTGELFF,TGCGCCAGCAGCGCGCCGGGACAGTCGAACACCGGGGAGCTGTTTTTT
TRBJ2-2,.,.,TRBV6-1,CASSIRAEYTGELFF,TGTGCCAGCAGTATTCGGGCGGAGTACACCGGGGAGCTGTTTTTT
TRBJ2-5,many,.,TRBV10-3,CAISNRDSQETQYF,TGTGCCATCAGTAACCGGGACTCCCAAGAGACCCAGTACTTC
TRBJ2-2,many,TRBD2,TRBV29-1,CSVAGLNTGELFF,TGCAGCGTAGCGGGGTTGAACACCGGGGAGCTGTTTTTT
TRBJ2-5,many,TRBD2,TRBV10-1,CASTSGIGLETQYF,TGCGCCAGCACGAGCGGGATTGGTCTAGAGACCCAGTACTTC
TRBJ1-1,many,.,TRBV5-6,CASRPGTVNTEAFF,TGTGCCAGCAGACCCGGGACGGTGAACACTGAAGCTTTCTTT
TRBJ2-1,many,TRBD2,TRBV5-5,CASGGLAGGPSEQFF,TGTGCCAGCGGGGGACTAGCGGGAGGGCCAAGTGAGCAGTTCTTC
TRBJ1-4,many,TRBD1,TRBV14,CASSRGTDEKLFF,TGTGCCAGCAGCCGCGGGACAGATGAAAAACTGTTTTTT
TRBJ1-1,many,.,TRBV28,CASSPHGTPNTEAFF,TGTGCCAGCAGTCCCCATGGGACACCGAACACTGAAGCTTTCTTT
TRBJ1-2,.,.,TRBV6-2/TRBV6-3,CASIYPPQVDYGYTF,TGTGCCAGCATCTACCCCCCTCAGGTTGACTATGGCTACACCTTC
TRBJ2-7,many,TRBD2,TRBV10-2,CASSGTSGRGEQYF,TGCGCCAGCAGCGGGACTAGCGGGAGGGGTGAGCAGTACTTC
TRBJ2-7,.,.,TRBV6-1,CASSNPMTGGNGEQYF,TGTGCCAGCAGTAATCCTATGACAGGAGGTAACGGCGAGCAGTACTTC
TRBJ1-5,few,TRBD1,TRBV6-2/TRBV6-3,CASSSLRLVTGDQPQHF,TGTGCCAGCAGTTCCCTACGATTGGTGACAGGGGATCAGCCCCAGCATTTT
TRBJ1-4,many,.,TRBV20-1,CSASPPGDEKLFF,TGCAGTGCTAGTCCCCCGGGAGATGAAAAACTGTTTTTT
TRBJ1-2,many,TRBD1,TRBV10-3,CAILHITLPGQGAAVNYGYTF,TGTGCCATCCTACACATTACCCTACCGGGACAGGGGGCCGCAGTCAACTATGGCTACACCTTC